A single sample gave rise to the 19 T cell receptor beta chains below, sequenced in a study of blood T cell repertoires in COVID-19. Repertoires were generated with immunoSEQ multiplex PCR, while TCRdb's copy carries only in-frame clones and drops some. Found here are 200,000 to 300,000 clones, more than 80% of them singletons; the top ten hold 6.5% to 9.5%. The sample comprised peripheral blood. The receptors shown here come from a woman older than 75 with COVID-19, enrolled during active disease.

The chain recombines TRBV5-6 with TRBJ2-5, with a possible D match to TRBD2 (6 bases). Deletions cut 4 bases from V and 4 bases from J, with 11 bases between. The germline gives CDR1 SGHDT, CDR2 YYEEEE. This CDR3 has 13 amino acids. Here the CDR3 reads CASSDGTAETQYF. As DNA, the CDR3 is TGTGCCAGCAGCGACGGGACTGCAGAGACCCAGTACTTC.

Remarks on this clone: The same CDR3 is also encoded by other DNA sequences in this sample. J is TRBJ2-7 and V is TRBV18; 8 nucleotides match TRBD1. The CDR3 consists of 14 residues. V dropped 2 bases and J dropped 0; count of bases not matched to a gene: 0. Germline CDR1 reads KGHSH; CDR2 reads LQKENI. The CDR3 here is CASSPGTGSYEQYF. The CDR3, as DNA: TGTGCCAGCTCACCAGGGACAGGCTCCTACGAGCAGTACTTC.

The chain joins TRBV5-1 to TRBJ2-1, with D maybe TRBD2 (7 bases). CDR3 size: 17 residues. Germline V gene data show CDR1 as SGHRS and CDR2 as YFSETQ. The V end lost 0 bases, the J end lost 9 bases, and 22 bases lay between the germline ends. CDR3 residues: CASSLEGGGGRGGEQFF. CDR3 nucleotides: TGCGCCAGCAGCTTGGAAGGTGGCGGGGGCCGTGGAGGTGAGCAGTTCTTC.

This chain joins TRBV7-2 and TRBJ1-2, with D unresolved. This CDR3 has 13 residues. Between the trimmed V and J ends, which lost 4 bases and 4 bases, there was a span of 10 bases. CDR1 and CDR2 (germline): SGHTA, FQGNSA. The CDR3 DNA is TGTGCCAGCAGCTCGGTCGTACTCTATGGCTACACCTTC. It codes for CASSSVVLYGYTF.

This CDR3 is CAWEPRDRGLRTEAFF. The CDR3 nucleotides are TGTGCCTGGGAACCCCGGGACAGGGGTTTGCGCACTGAAGCTTTCTTT. The V and J genes are TRBV30 and TRBJ1-1; TRBD1 matches at 10 bases. V gave up 5 bases and J gave up 4 bases; unmatched junction bases: 13. This CDR3 region has 16 residues. Germline loops: CDR1 GTSNPN, CDR2 SVGIG (reference sequence).

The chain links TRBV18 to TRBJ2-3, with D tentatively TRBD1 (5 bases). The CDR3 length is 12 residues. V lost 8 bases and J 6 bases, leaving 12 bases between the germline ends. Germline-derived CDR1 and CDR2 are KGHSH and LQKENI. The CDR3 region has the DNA TGTGCCAGCGCGGCTAGACAGGATACGCAGTATTTT. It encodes CASAARQDTQYF.

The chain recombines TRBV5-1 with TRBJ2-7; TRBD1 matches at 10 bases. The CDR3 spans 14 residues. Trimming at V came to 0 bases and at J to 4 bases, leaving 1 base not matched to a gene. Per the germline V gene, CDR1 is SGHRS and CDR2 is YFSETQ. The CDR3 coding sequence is TGCGCCAGCAGCTTGGAGGGACAGGGGTACGAGCAGTACTTC. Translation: CASSLEGQGYEQYF.

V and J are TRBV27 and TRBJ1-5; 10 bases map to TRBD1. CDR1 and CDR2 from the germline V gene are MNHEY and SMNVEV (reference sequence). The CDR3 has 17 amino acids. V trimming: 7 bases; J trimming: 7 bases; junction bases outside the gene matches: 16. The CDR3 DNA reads TGTGCCAGCACCTCACGCTCCGGGACAGGGGAGGGCCAGCCCCAGCATTTT. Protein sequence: CASTSRSGTGEGQPQHF.

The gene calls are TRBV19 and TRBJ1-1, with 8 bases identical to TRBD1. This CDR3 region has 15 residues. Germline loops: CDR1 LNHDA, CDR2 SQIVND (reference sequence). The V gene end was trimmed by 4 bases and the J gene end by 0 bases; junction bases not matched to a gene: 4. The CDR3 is CASSSRQGMNTEAFF. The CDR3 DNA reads TGTGCCAGTAGTAGTCGACAGGGGATGAACACTGAAGCTTTCTTT.

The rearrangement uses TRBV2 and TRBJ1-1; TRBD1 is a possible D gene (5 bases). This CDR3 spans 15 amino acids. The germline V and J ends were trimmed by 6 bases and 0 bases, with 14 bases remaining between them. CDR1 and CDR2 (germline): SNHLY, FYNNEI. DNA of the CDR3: TGTGCCAGCAGAGAGACGGGGGTAATGAACACTGAAGCTTTCTTT. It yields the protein CASRETGVMNTEAFF.

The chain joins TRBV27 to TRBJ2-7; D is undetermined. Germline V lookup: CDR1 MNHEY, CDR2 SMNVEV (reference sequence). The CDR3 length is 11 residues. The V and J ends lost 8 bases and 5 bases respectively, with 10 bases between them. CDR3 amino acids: CASSRSNEQYF. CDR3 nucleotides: TGTGCCAGCTCTCGCAGTAACGAGCAGTACTTC.

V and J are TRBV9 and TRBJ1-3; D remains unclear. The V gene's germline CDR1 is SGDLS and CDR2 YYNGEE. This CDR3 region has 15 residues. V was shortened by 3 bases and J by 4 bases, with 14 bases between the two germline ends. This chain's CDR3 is CASSAGRIYGNTIYF. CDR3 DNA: TGTGCCAGCAGCGCCGGGAGGATTTACGGAAACACCATATATTTT.

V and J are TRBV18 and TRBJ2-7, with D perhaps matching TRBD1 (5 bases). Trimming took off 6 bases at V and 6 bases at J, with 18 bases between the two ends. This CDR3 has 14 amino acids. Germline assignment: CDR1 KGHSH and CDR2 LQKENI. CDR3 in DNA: TGTGCCAGCTCCGCTTGGGGCACCTCATCCGAGCAGTACTTC. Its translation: CASSAWGTSSEQYF.

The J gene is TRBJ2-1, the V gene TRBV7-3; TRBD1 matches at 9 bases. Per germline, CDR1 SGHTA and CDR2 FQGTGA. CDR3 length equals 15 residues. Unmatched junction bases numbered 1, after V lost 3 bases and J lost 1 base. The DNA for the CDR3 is TGTGCCAGCAGCTTGGGGACAGGGTCCTACAATGAGCAGTTCTTC. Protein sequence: CASSLGTGSYNEQFF.

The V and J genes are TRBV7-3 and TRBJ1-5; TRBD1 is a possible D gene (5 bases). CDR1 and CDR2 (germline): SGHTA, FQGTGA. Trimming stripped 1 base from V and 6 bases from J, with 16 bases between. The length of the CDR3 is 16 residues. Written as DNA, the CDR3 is TGTGCCAGCAGCTTAAAAGGCACAGGTAATACTCAGCCCCAGCATTTT. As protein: CASSLKGTGNTQPQHF.

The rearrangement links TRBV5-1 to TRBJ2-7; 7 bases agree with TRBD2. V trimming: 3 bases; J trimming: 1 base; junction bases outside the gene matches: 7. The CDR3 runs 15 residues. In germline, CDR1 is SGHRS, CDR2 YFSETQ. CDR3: CASSYGGSISYEQYF. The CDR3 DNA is TGCGCCAGCAGCTACGGCGGGAGTATTTCCTACGAGCAGTACTTC. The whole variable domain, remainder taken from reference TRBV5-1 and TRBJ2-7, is KAGVTQTPRYLIKTRGQQVTLSCSPISGHRSVSWYQQTPGQGLQFLFEYFSETQRNKGNFPGRFSGRQFSNSRSEMNVSTLELGDSALYLCASSYGGSISYEQYFGPGTRLTVT.

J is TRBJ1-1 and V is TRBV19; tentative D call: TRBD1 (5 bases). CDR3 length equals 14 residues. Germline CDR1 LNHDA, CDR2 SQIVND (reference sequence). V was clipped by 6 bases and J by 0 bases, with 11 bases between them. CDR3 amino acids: CASRLGQMNTEAFF. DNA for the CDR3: TGTGCCAGTAGGCTCGGACAAATGAACACTGAAGCTTTCTTT. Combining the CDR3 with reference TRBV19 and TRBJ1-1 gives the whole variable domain DGGITQSPKYLFRKEGQNVTLSCEQNLNHDAMYWYRQDPGQGLRLIYYSQIVNDFQKGDIAEGYSVSREKKESFPLTVTSAQKNPTAFYLCASRLGQMNTEAFFGQGTRLTVV.

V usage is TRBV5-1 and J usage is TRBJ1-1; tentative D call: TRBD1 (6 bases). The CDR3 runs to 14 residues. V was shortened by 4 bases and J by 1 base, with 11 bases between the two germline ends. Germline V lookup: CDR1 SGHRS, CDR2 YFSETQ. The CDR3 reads CASSPTGENTEAFF. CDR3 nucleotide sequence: TGCGCCAGCAGCCCGACAGGAGAGAACACTGAAGCTTTCTTT.

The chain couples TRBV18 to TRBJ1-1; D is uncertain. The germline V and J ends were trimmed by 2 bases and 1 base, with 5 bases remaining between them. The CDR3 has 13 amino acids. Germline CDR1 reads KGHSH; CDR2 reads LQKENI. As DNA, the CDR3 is TGTGCCAGCTCACCAATCCAGAACACTGAAGCTTTCTTT. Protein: CASSPIQNTEAFF.